This T cell receptor (beta chain) was obtained from a study of T cell responses to AZD1222 COVID-19 vaccine. TCRdb's copy holds only in-frame clones and misses some; the assay was immunoSEQ multiplex PCR. The sample includes about 140,000 clones, under 95% of them seen just once. Unmatched junction bases numbered 10, after V lost 4 bases and J lost 4 bases. The germline V gene encodes CDR1 KGHDR and CDR2 SFDVKD. The CDR3 consists of 16 residues. This chain uses TRBV24-1 with TRBJ2-5; 8 bases match TRBD1. This TCR was recovered from an adult in good health. Sequencing was performed on peripheral blood, taken on day 0 of AZD1222 vaccination. CDR3 sequence (DNA): TGTGCCACCAGTGACCTCCCCCGACAGGGGAGAGAGACCCAGTACTTC. Its translation: CATSDLPRQGRETQYF.